Listed below are T cell receptor beta chains from one sample, sequenced in a study of OX40 agonist ivuxolimab in advanced cancers. Clones were sequenced by immunoSEQ multiplex PCR, and TCRdb holds only the in-frame ones, with some missing. The sample includes about 64,000 clones, 80% to 90% seen only once; the top ten take over 11%. The specimen was CD4+ or CD8+ T cells sorted from blood, collected in a trial of the OX40 agonist ivuxolimab. Receptor source: an adult with an advanced solid tumor such as melanoma, head and neck, liver or kidney cancer. The CDR3 runs from the conserved cysteine through the conserved F or W. Each record gives: D gene, V gene, clone size, J gene, CDR3 DNA, CDR3 protein. The D gene is left open where the match is weak. Clone size is shown for a subset of rows, as once, few, many or a class of expanded clone.

TRBD2	TRBV7-9	NA	TRBJ2-5	TGTGCCAGCAGTACATCATATCGGGAGGGCCTCGAGACCCAGTACTTC	CASSTSYREGLETQYF
NA	TRBV13	NA	TRBJ1-1	TGTGCCAGCAGCCCGTATGGGGCGGTGAACACTGAAGCTTTCTTT	CASSPYGAVNTEAFF
NA	TRBV7-9	NA	TRBJ2-1	TGTGCCAGCAGTCCCGGACAAACCGAGCAGTTCTTC	CASSPGQTEQFF
TRBD2	TRBV10-2	once	TRBJ2-2	TGCGCCAGCAGCCCGGGACTAGCGGGAACGAACACCGGGGAGCTGTTTTTT	CASSPGLAGTNTGELFF
NA	TRBV19	NA	TRBJ2-1	TGTGCCAGTAGCAGGGATTCCTACAATGAGCAGTTCTTC	CASSRDSYNEQFF
NA	TRBV5-6	once	TRBJ2-7	TGTGCCAGCAGCACGGAAGACCACTACGAGCAGTACTTC	CASSTEDHYEQYF
NA	TRBV14	few	TRBJ2-1	TGTGCCAGCAGCTCCCTCACGGAGAGCTCCTACAATGAGCAGTTCTTC	CASSSLTESSYNEQFF
NA	TRBV10-2	NA	TRBJ1-2	TGCGCCAGCAGTGTCCCTGGGGACTATGGCTACACCTTC	CASSVPGDYGYTF
NA	TRBV10-2	NA	TRBJ2-1	TGCGCCAGCAGGGACAGATACAATGAGCAGTTCTTC	CASRDRYNEQFF
TRBD2	TRBV4-1	NA	TRBJ2-3	TGCGCCAGCAGCCAATTAGCGGGGGTCACAGATACGCAGTATTTT	CASSQLAGVTDTQYF
NA	TRBV5-4	NA	TRBJ1-2	TGTGCCAGCAGCGACGCGGGGAATCTTAACTATGGCTACACCTTC	CASSDAGNLNYGYTF
TRBD1	TRBV7-9	NA	TRBJ1-2	TGTGCCAGCAGCGCCGCCGGGACAGGCTATGGCTACACCTTC	CASSAAGTGYGYTF
TRBD1	TRBV5-4	NA	TRBJ2-7	TGTGCCAGCAGCTTGGCCTTGGGACAGGGGATTTACGAGCAGTACTTC	CASSLALGQGIYEQYF